The rows below give T cell receptor beta chains drawn from one sample of a study of T cell responses to AZD1222 COVID-19 vaccine. TCRdb's copy holds only in-frame clones and misses some; the assay was immunoSEQ multiplex PCR. This sample has around 69,000 clones, with over 80% found just once. Sequences were derived from peripheral blood, sampled on day 0 of AZD1222 vaccination. The receptors were sampled from an adult in good health. The CDR3 runs from the conserved cysteine through the conserved F or W. The order of the fields is J gene, V gene, clone size, D gene, CDR3 DNA, CDR3 protein. The D gene is left open where the match is weak. Rows may omit the clone size; those that give it use once, few, many or a size class.

j_call: TRBJ1-3
v_call: TRBV18
clone_size: .
d_call: .
cdr3_nt: TGTGCCAGCTCACCGGGTTTGGACAATTCGAACACCATATATTTT
cdr3_aa: CASSPGLDNSNTIYF

j_call: TRBJ2-7
v_call: TRBV5-1
clone_size: once
d_call: TRBD1
cdr3_nt: TGCGCCAGCAGCTTGACAGGGGTGGGCTACGAGCAGTACTTC
cdr3_aa: CASSLTGVGYEQYF

j_call: TRBJ2-3
v_call: TRBV11-3
clone_size: .
d_call: TRBD2
cdr3_nt: TGTGCCAGCAGCTTAGCGCCTAGCGGGGGGTTCACAGATACGCAGTATTTT
cdr3_aa: CASSLAPSGGFTDTQYF

j_call: TRBJ2-7
v_call: TRBV4-1
clone_size: .
d_call: TRBD2
cdr3_nt: TGCGCCAGCAGCCAAGTAGGTCTAGCGGGCAACGAGCAGTACTTC
cdr3_aa: CASSQVGLAGNEQYF

j_call: TRBJ2-7
v_call: TRBV6-2/TRBV6-3
clone_size: .
d_call: TRBD1
cdr3_nt: TGTGCCAGCAGCCTTGGACAGGGCCCCTACGAGCAGTACTTC
cdr3_aa: CASSLGQGPYEQYF

j_call: TRBJ2-7
v_call: TRBV19
clone_size: .
d_call: .
cdr3_nt: TGTGCCAGTAGTAGGACAGCCTACGAGCAGTACTTC
cdr3_aa: CASSRTAYEQYF

j_call: TRBJ1-2
v_call: TRBV5-4
clone_size: few
d_call: .
cdr3_nt: TGTGCCAGCAGCTTGTCCCTTGATAGGCCGCGTACCTTC
cdr3_aa: CASSLSLDRPRTF

j_call: TRBJ1-5
v_call: TRBV6-1
clone_size: .
d_call: TRBD1
cdr3_nt: TGTGCCAGCAGTGAACAGACAGGGGCGGATCAGCCCCAGCATTTT
cdr3_aa: CASSEQTGADQPQHF

j_call: TRBJ2-7
v_call: TRBV5-6
clone_size: .
d_call: TRBD2
cdr3_nt: TGTGCCAGCAGCCCAGATAGCGGGGGACCAACCTACGAGCAGTACTTC
cdr3_aa: CASSPDSGGPTYEQYF

j_call: TRBJ1-2
v_call: TRBV5-4
clone_size: .
d_call: TRBD1
cdr3_nt: TGTGCCAGCAGCTCCCCTGACAGGGGCTATGGCTACACCTTC
cdr3_aa: CASSSPDRGYGYTF

j_call: TRBJ2-1
v_call: TRBV3-1/TRBV3-2
clone_size: .
d_call: .
cdr3_nt: TGTGCCAGCAGCCAAGGAGGGATCCGGGACTCCTGGAATGAGCAGTTCTTC
cdr3_aa: CASSQGGIRDSWNEQFF

j_call: TRBJ1-5
v_call: TRBV5-1
clone_size: .
d_call: .
cdr3_nt: TGCGCCAGCAGCTTGGGAGGTTCTCAGCCCCAGCATTTT
cdr3_aa: CASSLGGSQPQHF

j_call: TRBJ2-1
v_call: TRBV6-4
clone_size: .
d_call: TRBD2
cdr3_nt: TGTGCCAGCAGTCCCCAGGGGACTAGCGGGGGAAATGAGCAGTTCTTC
cdr3_aa: CASSPQGTSGGNEQFF

j_call: TRBJ1-2
v_call: TRBV6-2/TRBV6-3
clone_size: .
d_call: .
cdr3_nt: TGTGCCAGCAGTCACCTGAGGGGCGGTGGCTACACCTTC
cdr3_aa: CASSHLRGGGYTF

j_call: TRBJ2-7
v_call: TRBV4-2
clone_size: .
d_call: .
cdr3_nt: TGTGCCAGCAGCCGGGTGGAAACCCGCTACGAGCAGTACTTC
cdr3_aa: CASSRVETRYEQYF

j_call: TRBJ2-2
v_call: TRBV13
clone_size: .
d_call: TRBD2
cdr3_nt: TGTGCCAGCAGCCCGGGTATTAGCGGGGGGAACACCGGGGAGCTGTTTTTT
cdr3_aa: CASSPGISGGNTGELFF

j_call: TRBJ2-2
v_call: TRBV6-5
clone_size: .
d_call: TRBD1
cdr3_nt: TGTGCCAGCAACAGGGACAGGGGTCTGGCCGGGGAGCTGTTTTTT
cdr3_aa: CASNRDRGLAGELFF

j_call: TRBJ2-7
v_call: TRBV5-1
clone_size: .
d_call: .
cdr3_nt: TGCGCCAGCAGCTTGGCCGGGGGCGGATCGTCCTACGAGCAGTACTTC
cdr3_aa: CASSLAGGGSSYEQYF

j_call: TRBJ1-2
v_call: TRBV19
clone_size: .
d_call: .
cdr3_nt: TGTGCCAGTAGTATACGGGGGAGGGGCTATGGCTACACCTTC
cdr3_aa: CASSIRGRGYGYTF

j_call: TRBJ2-7
v_call: TRBV3-1/TRBV3-2
clone_size: .
d_call: .
cdr3_nt: TGTGCCAGCAGCCAAGAGGCTGCTCTCGGCGAGCAGTACTTC
cdr3_aa: CASSQEAALGEQYF

j_call: TRBJ2-2
v_call: TRBV7-2
clone_size: .
d_call: .
cdr3_nt: TGTGCCAGCAGCTTGATGTGGGGAGACACCGGGGAGCTGTTTTTT
cdr3_aa: CASSLMWGDTGELFF

j_call: TRBJ1-5
v_call: TRBV6-5
clone_size: .
d_call: TRBD1
cdr3_nt: TGTGCCAGCAGTCCCTGGACAGGCCCCAATCAGCCCCAGCATTTT
cdr3_aa: CASSPWTGPNQPQHF

j_call: TRBJ2-5
v_call: TRBV7-7
clone_size: .
d_call: TRBD1
cdr3_nt: TGTGCCAGCAGTAAAGTCAGGGGGACCCAAGAGACCCAGTACTTC
cdr3_aa: CASSKVRGTQETQYF

j_call: TRBJ1-1
v_call: TRBV9
clone_size: once
d_call: .
cdr3_nt: TGTGCCAGCAGCGTAGCTGCGGCAGGGAAGAACACTGAAGCTTTCTTT
cdr3_aa: CASSVAAAGKNTEAFF

j_call: TRBJ1-2
v_call: TRBV9
clone_size: .
d_call: .
cdr3_nt: TGTGCCAGCAGCCCCCCTGACTATGGCTACACCTTC
cdr3_aa: CASSPPDYGYTF

j_call: TRBJ1-5
v_call: TRBV4-3
clone_size: .
d_call: .
cdr3_nt: TGCGCCAGCAGCCCAGTAGTATATCAGCCCCAGCATTTT
cdr3_aa: CASSPVVYQPQHF

j_call: TRBJ2-2
v_call: TRBV6-5
clone_size: once
d_call: TRBD1
cdr3_nt: TGTGCCAGCAGTTACTCTACAGGGGAGTGGACCGGGGAGCTGTTTTTT
cdr3_aa: CASSYSTGEWTGELFF

j_call: TRBJ2-7
v_call: TRBV5-6
clone_size: .
d_call: .
cdr3_nt: TGTGCCAGCAGCCTGGACGGATTCTACGAGCAGTACTTC
cdr3_aa: CASSLDGFYEQYF

j_call: TRBJ1-2
v_call: TRBV25-1
clone_size: .
d_call: .
cdr3_nt: TGTGCCAGCAGTGAATTCGGGGAGTCTGGCTACACCTTC
cdr3_aa: CASSEFGESGYTF

j_call: TRBJ1-2
v_call: TRBV5-1
clone_size: .
d_call: .
cdr3_nt: TGCGCCAGCAGCTCACAGGGCAATAATGCTAACTATGGCTACACCTTC
cdr3_aa: CASSSQGNNANYGYTF

j_call: TRBJ2-2
v_call: TRBV9
clone_size: .
d_call: .
cdr3_nt: TGTGCCAGCAGCCCCCCGCGGACCACCGGGGAGCTGTTTTTT
cdr3_aa: CASSPPRTTGELFF

j_call: TRBJ1-4
v_call: TRBV12-3/TRBV12-4
clone_size: .
d_call: TRBD1
cdr3_nt: TGTGCCAGCAAGGACAGGAGAAATGAAAAACTGTTTTTT
cdr3_aa: CASKDRRNEKLFF

j_call: TRBJ2-1
v_call: TRBV7-9
clone_size: .
d_call: .
cdr3_nt: TGTGCCAGCAGCTCCTGGGGCGCTAGCTCCTACAATGAGCAGTTCTTC
cdr3_aa: CASSSWGASSYNEQFF

j_call: TRBJ1-2
v_call: TRBV2
clone_size: once
d_call: .
cdr3_nt: TGTGCCAGCGGGGACGCGTCGCCCCGGTTTGGCTACACCTTC
cdr3_aa: CASGDASPRFGYTF

j_call: TRBJ2-7
v_call: TRBV25-1
clone_size: .
d_call: .
cdr3_nt: TGTGCCAGCAGGGAGGCTTACGAGCAGTACTTC
cdr3_aa: CASREAYEQYF

j_call: TRBJ2-7
v_call: TRBV3-1/TRBV3-2
clone_size: few
d_call: .
cdr3_nt: TGTGCCAGCAGCCGGGGGGGCGGAGAGCAGTACTTC
cdr3_aa: CASSRGGGEQYF

j_call: TRBJ2-7
v_call: TRBV10-3
clone_size: .
d_call: TRBD2
cdr3_nt: TGTGCCATCAGTGGGGGCACTAGCGGGGGGCCAGTCTACGAGCAGTACTTC
cdr3_aa: CAISGGTSGGPVYEQYF